Below are 30 T cell receptor beta chains sequenced from a single sample in a study of T-cell memory formation after mild COVID-19. A single record per CDR3 protein comes from TCRdb applying MiXCR to the 5' RACE reads. The sample contains hundreds of thousands of distinct CDR3 sequences, roughly 17% of which appear only once. Sample: PBMCs or a T cell subset sorted from them (not recorded which). These receptors were obtained from an adult woman who had mild COVID-19 (a few samples of this study predate the infection). Cell type and time point are not known.

This clonotype was found a few times. The V and J genes are TRBV12-3 or TRBV12-4 and TRBJ1-2; 7 nucleotides match TRBD1. V lost 4 bases, J lost 9 bases, and 11 bases stayed unmatched. This CDR3 has 14 amino acids. In DNA form, the CDR3 reads TGTGCCAGCAGTTCCTCGACAGGGCCGGTGAGCTACACCTTC. Translated: CASSSSTGPVSYTF.

This clonotype was observed a handful of times. The chain links TRBV20-1 to TRBJ2-1; the match to TRBD2 covers 10 bases. Per germline, CDR1 DFQATT and CDR2 SNEGSKA (reference sequence). With V trimmed by 5 bases and J by 2 bases, 6 bases remained unmatched. The length of the CDR3 is 15 residues. The CDR3 is CSAESTSGPYNEQFF. In DNA form, the CDR3 reads TGCAGTGCTGAATCGACTAGCGGGCCCTACAATGAGCAGTTCTTC.

This clonotype was observed a few times. The chain couples TRBV5-1 to TRBJ1-1, with a weak D call TRBD1 (6 bases). V lost 1 base and J lost 5, with 15 bases in between. The CDR3 length is 15 residues. Per the germline V gene, CDR1 is SGHRS and CDR2 is YFSETQ. The CDR3 DNA reads TGCGCCAGCAGCTTGATGGGGGCCCTGGGAACTGAAGCTTTCTTT. Translated: CASSLMGALGTEAFF.

There are a few counts of this clonotype. The J gene is TRBJ2-1, the V gene TRBV5-1, with D perhaps matching TRBD1 (5 bases). The V end lost 2 bases, the J end lost 7 bases, and 10 bases lay between the germline ends. In germline, CDR1 is SGHRS, CDR2 YFSETQ. This CDR3 contains 13 residues. The CDR3 spells CASSFGAKNEQFF. For the CDR3, the DNA is TGCGCCAGCAGCTTTGGGGCTAAGAATGAGCAGTTCTTC. Complete variable domain (other parts from reference TRBV5-1 and TRBJ2-1): KAGVTQTPRYLIKTRGQQVTLSCSPISGHRSVSWYQQTPGQGLQFLFEYFSETQRNKGNFPGRFSGRQFSNSRSEMNVSTLELGDSALYLCASSFGAKNEQFFGPGTRLTVL.

The V call is TRBV9, the J call TRBJ1-2, with D hard to call. The CDR3 has 16 amino acids. V was cut by 0 bases and J by 6 bases, with 18 bases left in between. Germline V gene lookup returns CDR1 SGDLS and CDR2 YYNGEE. The CDR3 bases are TGTGCCAGCAGCGTAGGGAAGAAGGGTCGGGATGATGGCTACACCTTC. This gives the protein CASSVGKKGRDDGYTF.

This clonotype has only a few counts. The gene calls are TRBV7-2 and TRBJ1-1; D may be TRBD1 (5 bases). Germline CDR1 and CDR2: SGHTA and FQGNSA. Trimming cost V 3 bases and J 2 bases, with 10 bases left between them. The CDR3 totals 14 residues. The CDR3 DNA reads TGTGCCAGCAGCTTTGGGGGGGTTAACACTGAAGCTTTCTTT. Its protein is CASSFGGVNTEAFF. The variable domain in full, completed from reference TRBV7-2 and TRBJ1-1, reads GAGVSQSPSNKVTEKGKDVELRCDPISGHTALYWYRQSLGQGLEFLIYFQGNSAPDKSGLPSDRFSAERTGGSVSTLTIQRTQQEDSAVYLCASSFGGVNTEAFFGQGTRLTVV.

This clonotype has just a few counts. This chain uses TRBV30 with TRBJ1-1; TRBD1 matches 7 bases. Unmatched junction bases numbered 11, after V lost 1 base and J lost 6 bases. CDR3 length: 15 amino acids. Germline values: CDR1 GTSNPN, CDR2 SVGIG (reference sequence). The CDR3 nucleotides read TGTGCCTGGAGTGAATGGGCCGGGACAGCTGCTGAAGCTTTCTTT. Protein product: CAWSEWAGTAAEAFF.

The rearrangement joins TRBV5-6 to TRBJ2-5, with TRBD2 identical over 10 bases. The CDR3 runs to 15 residues. Unmatched junction bases numbered 5, after V lost 2 bases and J lost 4 bases. Germline-derived CDR1 and CDR2 are SGHDT and YYEEEE. The CDR3 DNA reads TGTGCCAGCAGCTTACCTAGCGGGAGAGGAGAGACCCAGTACTTC. Translating it yields CASSLPSGRGETQYF.

This chain joins TRBV2 and TRBJ1-2, with D unresolved. The CDR3 consists of 13 residues. V was pared by 2 bases and J by 10 bases, with 14 bases between. Per germline, CDR1 SNHLY and CDR2 FYNNEI. The CDR3 sequence: CASSERPTGLYTF. The CDR3 DNA reads as TGTGCCAGCAGTGAAAGACCGACCGGACTCTACACCTTC.

The chain employs TRBV4-2 and TRBJ1-3; D unresolved. The V end lost 8 bases, the J end lost 3 bases, and 2 bases lay between the germline ends. The length of the CDR3 is 10 residues. Per germline, CDR1 LGHNA and CDR2 YNFKEQ. The CDR3 reads CASGGNTIYF. CDR3 DNA sequence: TGTGCCAGCGGTGGAAACACCATATATTTT.

This clonotype was seen more than once but under ten times. The CDR3 DNA reads as TGCAGCGTTGGAGGGACAGGGCATTGGACAGGGGAGCTGTTTTTT. Translation gives CSVGGTGHWTGELFF. This chain uses TRBV29-1 with TRBJ2-2; 9 nucleotides align to TRBD1. After removal of 4 bases from V and 8 bases from J, the junction contained 11 bases not matched to a gene. Germline V gives CDR1 SQVTM, CDR2 ANQGSEA. The CDR3 is 15 amino acids.

The rearrangement links TRBV19 to TRBJ1-2; D remains unclear. V was clipped by 3 bases and J by 2 bases, with 10 bases between them. This CDR3 is 14 amino acids long. CDR1 and CDR2 from the germline V gene are LNHDA and SQIVND (reference sequence). Written as DNA, the CDR3 is TGTGCCAGTAGTATCCGGAGGACGAACTATGGCTACACCTTC. Translated: CASSIRRTNYGYTF.

This clonotype came up a few times. The CDR3 reads CSARDMGTAYEQYF. In DNA, the CDR3 is TGCAGTGCTAGAGATATGGGGACAGCCTACGAGCAGTACTTC. This chain connects TRBV20-1 to TRBJ2-7; TRBD1 matches 7 bases. Per germline, CDR1 DFQATT and CDR2 SNEGSKA (reference sequence). CDR3 length: 14 amino acids. J gave up 2 bases and V 0 bases, and 4 bases lay outside the gene matches.

The chain links TRBV5-1 to TRBJ2-1; D might be TRBD2 (6 bases). Germline-derived CDR1 and CDR2 are SGHRS and YFSETQ. The germline V and J ends were trimmed by 1 base and 3 bases, with 17 bases remaining between them. The CDR3 consists of 17 residues. As DNA, the CDR3 is TGCGCCAGCAGCTTGACCATCGCCCGGGGGATCTACAATGAGCAGTTCTTC. As protein: CASSLTIARGIYNEQFF. Based on the CDR3 plus reference TRBV5-1 and TRBJ2-1, the full variable domain is KAGVTQTPRYLIKTRGQQVTLSCSPISGHRSVSWYQQTPGQGLQFLFEYFSETQRNKGNFPGRFSGRQFSNSRSEMNVSTLELGDSALYLCASSLTIARGIYNEQFFGPGTRLTVL.

The chain is built from TRBV5-1 and TRBJ2-5; 11 bases line up with TRBD1. The CDR3 extends over 16 amino acids. The junction had 2 bases not matched to a gene; V was cut back by 0 bases and J by 1 base. Germline CDR1 reads SGHRS; CDR2 reads YFSETQ. This CDR3 is CASSLGDRGIQETQYF. CDR3 bases: TGCGCCAGCAGCTTGGGGGACAGGGGGATCCAAGAGACCCAGTACTTC.

This clonotype was observed a handful of times. The chain links TRBV5-6 to TRBJ2-7; TRBD2 aligns across 10 bases. The CDR3 spans 15 residues. Looked up from germline, CDR1 is SGHDT and CDR2 is YYEEEE. Germline trimming cut 2 bases from V and 6 bases from J; bases unmatched to any gene: 8. CDR3 nucleotides: TGTGCCAGCAGCTTACAAGCGGGGGGGCGGAGCGAGCAGTACTTC. Its protein is CASSLQAGGRSEQYF.

The chain carries TRBV11-3 and TRBJ2-1; D unresolved. Per the germline V gene, CDR1 is SGHNT and CDR2 is YENEEA. The CDR3 runs to 13 residues. The V end lost 4 bases, the J end lost 16 bases, and 20 bases lay between the germline ends. The CDR3 is CASSSKSASVVFF. The CDR3 DNA reads TGTGCCAGCAGCTCAAAATCCGCGAGCGTAGTTTTCTTC.

This clonotype was found a few times. The chain joins TRBV6-2 or TRBV6-3 to TRBJ2-1; D is tentatively TRBD1 or TRBD2 (6 bases each). The V gene's germline CDR1 is MNHEY and CDR2 SVGEGT. This CDR3 contains 20 residues. The V end was cut by 0 bases, the J end by 3 bases, with 24 bases between. The CDR3 sequence is CASSYSGRSLRGRVYNEQFF. CDR3 DNA: TGTGCCAGCAGTTACTCGGGGCGGAGTTTACGGGGGCGCGTCTACAATGAGCAGTTCTTC.

This clonotype was detected only a few times. V and J are TRBV19 and TRBJ2-7, with TRBD2 matching 10 bases. The CDR3 extends over 15 amino acids. Germline CDR1 and CDR2: LNHDA and SQIVND (reference sequence). With 3 bases clipped from V and 1 base from J, the junction kept 3 bases outside the gene matches. The CDR3 DNA reads TGTGCCAGTAGTATCATGACTAGCGGGTCCTACGAGCAGTACTTC. Translated, it gives CASSIMTSGSYEQYF.

The CDR3 sequence: CASRYADSSYEQYF. In DNA, the CDR3 is TGCGCCAGCAGGTACGCTGATAGCTCCTACGAGCAGTACTTC. This rearrangement joins TRBV5-1 to TRBJ2-7, with no clear D. Trimming shortened V by 5 bases and J by 0 bases, and 12 bases separated the two germline ends. This CDR3 contains 14 residues. Germline V gene data show CDR1 as SGHRS and CDR2 as YFSETQ.

This clonotype was picked up a small number of times. The rearrangement uses TRBV7-9 and TRBJ1-2; 9 nucleotides agree with TRBD1. The germline CDR1 and CDR2 sequences are SEHNR and FQNEAQ (reference sequence). This CDR3 comprises 14 residues. J gave up 7 bases and V 3 bases, and 6 bases lay outside the gene matches. In DNA form, the CDR3 reads TGTGCCAGCAGCTTTAGAACAGGGGGCTCTGGCTACACCTTC. It codes for CASSFRTGGSGYTF.

The V and J genes are TRBV20-1 and TRBJ2-7; D remains ambiguous. Germline V gene data show CDR1 as DFQATT and CDR2 as SNEGSKA (reference sequence). The CDR3 has 14 residues. V was pared by 3 bases and J by 2 bases, with 14 bases between. The CDR3 nucleotides are TGCAGTGCTAGGCCCTCTCCCACACCCTACGAGCAGTACTTC. As protein: CSARPSPTPYEQYF.

This clonotype was detected a few times. The V gene is TRBV18, the J gene TRBJ2-3; D tentatively fits TRBD1 or TRBD2 (5 bases each). The germline V gene encodes CDR1 KGHSH and CDR2 LQKENI. Trimming took 6 bases from V and 0 from J, leaving 16 bases between them. This CDR3 spans 16 amino acids. CDR3 sequence reads: CASSPSPGRSTDTQYF. The DNA of the CDR3 is TGTGCCAGCTCTCCTTCTCCGGGACGAAGCACAGATACGCAGTATTTT. Complete variable domain (other parts from reference TRBV18 and TRBJ2-3): NAGVMQNPRHLVRRRGQEARLRCSPMKGHSHVYWYRQLPEEGLKFMVYLQKENIIDESGMPKERFSAEFPKEGPSILRIQQVVRGDSAAYFCASSPSPGRSTDTQYFGPGTRLTVL.

This clonotype turned up a few times. This chain links TRBV11-2 with TRBJ2-2; no clear D. The germline V gene has CDR1 SGHAT and CDR2 FQNNGV. V was shortened by 5 bases and J by 3 bases, with 13 bases between the two germline ends. The CDR3 loop spans 15 amino acids. CDR3 nucleotides: TGTGCCAGCAGCCCTACCAATAGCTACACCGGGGAGCTGTTTTTT. Its protein product is CASSPTNSYTGELFF.

The chain couples TRBV5-1 to TRBJ2-7; TRBD2 agrees at 10 bases. CDR1 is SGHRS and CDR2 is YFSETQ in the germline V gene. The ends lost 4 bases at V and 0 bases at J; junction bases unmatched: 7. The CDR3 runs to 16 residues. The CDR3 DNA sequence: TGCGCCAGCAGCGCACTAGCGGGGATAAACTCCTACGAGCAGTACTTC. It translates to CASSALAGINSYEQYF.

The V gene is TRBV20-1, the J gene TRBJ2-3, with a possible D match to TRBD1 (6 bases). The length of the CDR3 is 14 residues. In germline, CDR1 is DFQATT, CDR2 SNEGSKA (reference sequence). V lost 3 bases and J 2 bases, leaving 12 bases between the germline ends. For the CDR3, the DNA is TGCAGTGCTAGGCCCGGGACAAACACAGATACGCAGTATTTT. Amino acids: CSARPGTNTDTQYF.

This clonotype has a handful of counts. This chain links TRBV12-3 or TRBV12-4 with TRBJ2-3; 9 nucleotides match TRBD2. V lost 3 bases, J lost 8 bases, and 3 bases stayed unmatched. The CDR3 covers 13 residues. The CDR3 reads CASSFLREGTQYF. DNA of the CDR3: TGTGCCAGCAGTTTTTTGCGGGAGGGTACGCAGTATTTT.

In its sample, this clonotype was seen many times. V and J are TRBV21-1 and TRBJ2-7; the table's D call TRBD1 went unverified against the DNA. TRBV21-1 is listed as a pseudogene. The CDR3 contains 12 residues. CDR3 sequence: CASSKRVPKGRF. For the CDR3, the DNA is TGTGCCAGCAGCAAACGGGTTCCCAAGGGGCGATTC.

There are a few counts of this clonotype. The chain couples TRBV20-1 to TRBJ2-2; possibly TRBD2 for D (5 bases). CDR3 length: 14 amino acids. With 5 bases removed from V and 4 bases from J, the gap between germline ends came to 14 bases. Germline V gene sequence: CDR1 DFQATT, CDR2 SNEGSKA (reference sequence). The CDR3 bases are TGCAGTGCTCCTGGACTGTCGGGCACCGGGGAGCTGTTTTTT. Translating gives CSAPGLSGTGELFF.

This clonotype came up a few times. The J gene is TRBJ2-5, the V gene TRBV20-1; 15 nucleotides agree with TRBD2. Germline assignment: CDR1 DFQATT and CDR2 SNEGSKA (reference sequence). Trimming cost V 1 base and J 2 bases; bases outside gene matches: 8. The CDR3 has 18 amino acids. The CDR3 is CSARGSGTSGGPQETQYF. The CDR3 nucleotides read TGCAGTGCTAGAGGCTCCGGGACTAGCGGGGGGCCACAAGAGACCCAGTACTTC.